This TCR beta chain was documented in a study of cytomegalovirus exposure and HLA in healthy donors. Study results and limitations: It was found in a later analysis that first-cohort TCR clusters tended to co-occur in the roughly 120 validation repertoires.

Of note for this clone: Its antigen is currently unknown.

Deletions cut 0 bases from V and 7 bases from J, with 10 bases between. The CDR3 length is 15 residues. Germline CDR1 and CDR2: MNHNY and SVGAGI (reference sequence). Here immunoSEQ multiplex PCR was the method, and the copy in TCRdb shows in-frame clones only, minus some. Of 250,000 or so clones listed, nearly 90% were seen once; the top ten hold 0.37%. The TCR was taken from a woman aged 18-30 years in good health and CMV-seronegative. The sequenced sample was PBMCs. The J gene is TRBJ1-6, the V gene TRBV6-6, with D unresolved. Here the CDR3 reads CASSYSRVENSPLHF. In DNA form, the CDR3 reads TGTGCCAGCAGTTACTCCCGTGTAGAAAATTCACCCCTCCACTTT.